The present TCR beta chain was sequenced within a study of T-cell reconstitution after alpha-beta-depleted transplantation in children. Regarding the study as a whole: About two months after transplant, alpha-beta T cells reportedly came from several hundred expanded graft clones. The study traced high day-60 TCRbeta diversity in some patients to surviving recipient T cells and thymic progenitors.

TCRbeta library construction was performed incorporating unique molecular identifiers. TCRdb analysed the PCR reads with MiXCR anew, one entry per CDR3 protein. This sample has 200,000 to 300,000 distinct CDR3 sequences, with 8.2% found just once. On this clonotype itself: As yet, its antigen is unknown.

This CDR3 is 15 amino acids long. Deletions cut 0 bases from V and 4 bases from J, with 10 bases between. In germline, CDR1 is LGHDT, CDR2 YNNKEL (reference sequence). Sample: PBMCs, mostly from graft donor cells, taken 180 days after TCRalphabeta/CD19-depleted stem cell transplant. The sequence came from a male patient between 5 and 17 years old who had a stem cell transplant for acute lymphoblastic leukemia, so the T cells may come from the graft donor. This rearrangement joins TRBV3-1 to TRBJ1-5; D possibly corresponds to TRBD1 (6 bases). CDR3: CASSQDGDTNQPQHF. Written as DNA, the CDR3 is TGTGCCAGCAGCCAAGACGGGGACACAAATCAGCCCCAGCATTTT.